This entry is about one T cell receptor beta chain. The antigen remains unidentified. This entry comes from a study of OX40 agonist ivuxolimab in advanced cancers. Overall study findings and caveats: Partial responders at 0.1-3.0 mg/kg had among the lowest clonal expansion. Antigen specificity was not determined for the expanded peripheral T cells.

Unmatched junction bases numbered 8, after V lost 6 bases and J lost 1 base. The CDR3 has 15 residues. Germline CDR1 is MNHEY and CDR2 is SMNVEV (reference sequence). Systemic immunosuppression or a history of autoimmune disease excluded patients. The assay was immunoSEQ multiplex PCR, and TCRdb's table has in-frame clones only and misses some. The data hold about 59,000 clones, with 65% to 85% observed a single time. Here the sequenced sample was CD4+ or CD8+ T cells sorted from blood, taken in a trial of the OX40 agonist ivuxolimab. The TCR was taken from an adult with an advanced solid tumor such as melanoma, head and neck, liver or kidney cancer. This rearrangement joins TRBV27 to TRBJ2-7; 8 positions agree with TRBD2. The CDR3 reads CASSLGTSLSYEQYF. The CDR3 DNA reads as TGTGCCAGCAGCCTCGGGACTAGTTTATCCTACGAGCAGTACTTC.